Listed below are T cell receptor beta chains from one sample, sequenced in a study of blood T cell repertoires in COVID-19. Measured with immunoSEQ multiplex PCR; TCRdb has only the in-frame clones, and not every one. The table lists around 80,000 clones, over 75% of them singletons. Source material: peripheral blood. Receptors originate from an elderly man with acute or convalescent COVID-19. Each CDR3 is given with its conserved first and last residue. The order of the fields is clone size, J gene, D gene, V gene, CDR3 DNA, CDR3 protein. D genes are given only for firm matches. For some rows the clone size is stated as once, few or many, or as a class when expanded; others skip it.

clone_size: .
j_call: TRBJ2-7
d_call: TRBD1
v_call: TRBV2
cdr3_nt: TGTGCCAGCAGTGGTGACAGGGCCCGCGAGCAGTACTTC
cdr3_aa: CASSGDRAREQYF

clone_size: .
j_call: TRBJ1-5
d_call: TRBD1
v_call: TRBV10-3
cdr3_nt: TGTGCCATCAGTGAGGGCAGGGGGCGAGGTCTCAATCAGCCCCAGCATTTT
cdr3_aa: CAISEGRGRGLNQPQHF

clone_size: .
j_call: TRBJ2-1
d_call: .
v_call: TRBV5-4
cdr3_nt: TGTGCCAGCAGCTTGGACAGCTCCTACAATGAGCAGTTCTTC
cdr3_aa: CASSLDSSYNEQFF

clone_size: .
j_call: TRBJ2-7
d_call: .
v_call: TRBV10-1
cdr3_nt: TGCGCCAGCAGTCCCTCCCGGGAGTATTCCTACGAGCAGTACTTC
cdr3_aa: CASSPSREYSYEQYF

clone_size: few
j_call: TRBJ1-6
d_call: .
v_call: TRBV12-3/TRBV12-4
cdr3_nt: TGTGCCAGCAGTTTTGGGGGCTCACCCCTCCACTTT
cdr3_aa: CASSFGGSPLHF

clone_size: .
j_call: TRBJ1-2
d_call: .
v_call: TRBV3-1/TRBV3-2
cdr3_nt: TGTGCCAGCAGCCTCTTACGGGAGAGCTATGGCTACACCTTC
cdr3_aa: CASSLLRESYGYTF

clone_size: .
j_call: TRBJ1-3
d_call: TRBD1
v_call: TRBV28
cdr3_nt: TGTGCCAGCAACCCCGGGACAGGCCATTTCTCTGGAAACACCATATATTTT
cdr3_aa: CASNPGTGHFSGNTIYF

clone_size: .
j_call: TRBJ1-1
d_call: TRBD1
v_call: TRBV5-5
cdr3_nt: TGTGCCAGCAGCCAGGGACAGATGAACACTGAAGCTTTCTTT
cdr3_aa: CASSQGQMNTEAFF

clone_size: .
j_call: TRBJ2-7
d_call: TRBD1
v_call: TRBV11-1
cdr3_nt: TGTGCCAGCGAGGACAGGGCTGGGTCCTACGAGCAGTACTTC
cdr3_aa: CASEDRAGSYEQYF

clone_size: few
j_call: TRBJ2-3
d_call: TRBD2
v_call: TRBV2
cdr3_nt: TGTGCCAGCCAGATCTTAGCGGGGGCAGATACGCAGTATTTT
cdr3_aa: CASQILAGADTQYF

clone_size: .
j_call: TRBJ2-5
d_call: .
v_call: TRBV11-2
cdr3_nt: TGTGCCAGCAGCTTAGGACTGCTTATCGCTCAAGAGACCCAGTACTTC
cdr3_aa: CASSLGLLIAQETQYF

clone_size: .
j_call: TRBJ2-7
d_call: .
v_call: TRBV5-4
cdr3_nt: TGTGCCAGCTCTAACAGATCCTACGAGCAGTACTTC
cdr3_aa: CASSNRSYEQYF

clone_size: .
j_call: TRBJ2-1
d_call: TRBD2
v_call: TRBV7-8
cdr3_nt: TGTGCCAGCAGCTTAGCGCTTCGGCTAGCGGGGGGGAGGAATGAGCAGTTCTTC
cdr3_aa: CASSLALRLAGGRNEQFF

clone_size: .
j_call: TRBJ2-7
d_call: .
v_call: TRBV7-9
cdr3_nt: TGTGCCAGCAGCTCCGGGGTGCCGGGGGACGGGGGGCAGTACTTC
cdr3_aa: CASSSGVPGDGGQYF

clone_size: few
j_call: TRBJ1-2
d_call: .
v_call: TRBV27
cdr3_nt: TGTGCCAGCAGTTTAACTTTTGACGGGAACTATGGCTACACCTTC
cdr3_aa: CASSLTFDGNYGYTF

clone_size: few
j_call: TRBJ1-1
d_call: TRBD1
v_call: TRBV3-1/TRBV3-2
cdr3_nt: TGTGCCAGCAGCGCCCGGGACAGGGGGCGGAGAGCTTTCTTT
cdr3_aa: CASSARDRGRRAFF

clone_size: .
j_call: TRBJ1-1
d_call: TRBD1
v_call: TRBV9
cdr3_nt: TGTGCCAGCAGCGTAGGGTCAGGGGGCCGGACCACTGAAGCTTTCTTT
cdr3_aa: CASSVGSGGRTTEAFF

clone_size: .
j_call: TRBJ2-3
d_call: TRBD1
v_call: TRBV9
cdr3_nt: TGTGCCAGCAGCGTAGGGGCAGGGGGCGATGTCACAGATACGCAGTATTTT
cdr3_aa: CASSVGAGGDVTDTQYF

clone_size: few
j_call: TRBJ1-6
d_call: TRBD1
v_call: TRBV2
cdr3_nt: TGTGCCAGCAACCCCCGGACAGGGGGAGGAGCACCCCTCCACTTT
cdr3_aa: CASNPRTGGGAPLHF

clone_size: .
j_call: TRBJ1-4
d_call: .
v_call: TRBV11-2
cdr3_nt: TGTGCCAGCAGCTTAGTAGGTCCAGGGGCGAATAATGAAAAACTGTTTTTT
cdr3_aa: CASSLVGPGANNEKLFF

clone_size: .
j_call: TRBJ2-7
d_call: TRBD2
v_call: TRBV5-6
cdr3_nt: TGTGCCACCGGGAGGAAAAAGTACGAGCAGTACTTC
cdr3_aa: CATGRKKYEQYF

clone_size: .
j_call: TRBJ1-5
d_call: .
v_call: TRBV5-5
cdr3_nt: TGTGCCAGCAGCTTGGATGTGAGGCAGCCCCAGCATTTT
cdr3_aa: CASSLDVRQPQHF

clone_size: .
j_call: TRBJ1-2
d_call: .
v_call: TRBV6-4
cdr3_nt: TGTGCCAGCAGTGACAGCCCGGGATCCGTGGGCTACACCTTC
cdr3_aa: CASSDSPGSVGYTF

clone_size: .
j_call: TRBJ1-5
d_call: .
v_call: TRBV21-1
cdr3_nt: TGTGCCAGCAGCAAAGCGCCGAGGGACAGGATTAGCAATCAGCCCCAGCATTTT
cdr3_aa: CASSKAPRDRISNQPQHF

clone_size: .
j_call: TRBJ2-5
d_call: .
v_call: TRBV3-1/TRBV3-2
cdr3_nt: TGTGCCAGCAGCCCCACGTTAGGAGCACACCAAGAGACCCAGTACTTC
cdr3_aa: CASSPTLGAHQETQYF

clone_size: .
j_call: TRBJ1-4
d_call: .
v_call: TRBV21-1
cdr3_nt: TGTGCCAGCAGCAGAGGACAGCACGATGAAAAACTGTTTTTT
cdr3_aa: CASSRGQHDEKLFF

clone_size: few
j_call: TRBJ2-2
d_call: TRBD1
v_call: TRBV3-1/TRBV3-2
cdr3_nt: TGTGCCAGCAGCCCACAGGGGGCTAACACCGGGGAGCTGTTTTTT
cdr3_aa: CASSPQGANTGELFF

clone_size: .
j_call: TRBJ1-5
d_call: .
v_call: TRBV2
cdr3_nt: TGTGCCAGCAGTGTAACAGGGAACAATCAGCCCCAGCATTTT
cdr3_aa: CASSVTGNNQPQHF

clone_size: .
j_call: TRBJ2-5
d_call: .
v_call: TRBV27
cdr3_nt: TGTGCCAGCAGTTTGGCGGGGGCGAGTGAGACCCAGTACTTC
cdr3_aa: CASSLAGASETQYF

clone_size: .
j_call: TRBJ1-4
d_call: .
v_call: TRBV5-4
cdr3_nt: TGTGCCAGCAGCTGGGAGAGGTCTAATGAAAAACTGTTTTTT
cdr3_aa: CASSWERSNEKLFF

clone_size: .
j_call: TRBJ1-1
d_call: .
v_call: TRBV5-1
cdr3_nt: TGCGCCAGCAGCCGCGGGACCATGAACACTGAAGCTTTCTTT
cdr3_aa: CASSRGTMNTEAFF